A selection of T cell receptor beta chains follows, all from one sample in a study of PD-1 blockade in classical Hodgkin lymphoma. This table comes from immunoSEQ multiplex PCR, and its TCRdb copy is limited to in-frame clones, with some not included. The sample holds tens of thousands of clones; approximately 90% are singletons and the top ten take approximately 2.9%. Sequenced material: peripheral blood mononuclear cells (PBMCs), taken before the fourth cycle of nivolumab. The origin of the receptors is a human donor with classical Hodgkin lymphoma. CDR3s include the opening cysteine and the closing phenylalanine or tryptophan. The D gene is left open where the match is weak. Not every row has a clone size; where given, it reads once, few, many or a size class.

v_call	clone_size	d_call	j_call	cdr3_nt	cdr3_aa
TRBV18	once	NA	TRBJ2-5	TGTGCCAGCTCAGTCCAGGGACAAGAGACCCAGTACTTC	CASSVQGQETQYF
TRBV5-1	NA	NA	TRBJ1-2	TGCGCCAGCAGCTTGGGGGCCTACCCATTCTATGGCTACACCTTC	CASSLGAYPFYGYTF
TRBV18	once	TRBD1	TRBJ1-5	TGTGCCAGCTCACTGGGACAGACTAATCAGCCCCAGCATTTT	CASSLGQTNQPQHF
TRBV6-5	NA	NA	TRBJ2-2	TGTGCCAGCAGTCCCCGGGGGGGGGAGCTGTTTTTT	CASSPRGGELFF
TRBV11-2	NA	NA	TRBJ1-4	TGTGCCAGCAGCCCTGTCCGAGCTGCAACTAATGAAAAACTGTTTTTT	CASSPVRAATNEKLFF
TRBV5-1	NA	NA	TRBJ2-5	TGCGCCAGCAGCTTGAGGGTGGCGCGTGAGACCCAGTACTTC	CASSLRVARETQYF
TRBV21-1	NA	NA	TRBJ2-5	TGTGCCAGCAGCAAAGTCTGTATTTGGGGGCACCAAGAGACCCAGTACTTC	CASSKVCIWGHQETQYF
TRBV29-1	once	NA	TRBJ2-5	TGCAGCGTTGAGGGGGGGCCGAAGCTTCAAGAGACCCAGTACTTC	CSVEGGPKLQETQYF
TRBV5-1	NA	NA	TRBJ1-1	TGCGCCAGCAGCTTGGATGGGGCAAGAGGGACTGAAGCTTTCTTT	CASSLDGARGTEAFF
TRBV27	once	TRBD1	TRBJ1-5	TGTGCCAGCAGTTTATCCGCACAGGGGTGGAATCAGCCCCAGCATTTT	CASSLSAQGWNQPQHF
TRBV5-6	NA	NA	TRBJ2-3	TGTGCCAGCAGCCTCAGTCTTGATTACACAGATACGCAGTATTTT	CASSLSLDYTDTQYF
TRBV5-6	NA	NA	TRBJ2-5	TGTGCCAGCAGCTTGGGCGGCAGGGTGGAGACCCAGTACTTC	CASSLGGRVETQYF
TRBV7-3	NA	NA	TRBJ2-2	TGTGCCAGCAGCCCCCAGGGGGGAACCGGGGAGCTGTTTTTT	CASSPQGGTGELFF
TRBV5-6	NA	NA	TRBJ2-3	TGTGCCAGCAGCTCGGGGTGGGAGTCAAGCACAGATACGCAGTATTTT	CASSSGWESSTDTQYF
TRBV6-6	NA	NA	TRBJ1-2	TGTGCCAGCAGTGCAGGGGATGGCTACACCTTC	CASSAGDGYTF
TRBV9	NA	NA	TRBJ2-7	TGTGCCAGCAGCGGTGACAGTTACGAGCAGTACTTC	CASSGDSYEQYF
TRBV6-1	NA	TRBD2	TRBJ2-2	TGTGCCAGCAGTTTTGAGCGGGGGGGTGGCGGGGAGCTGTTTTTT	CASSFERGGGGELFF
TRBV18	NA	TRBD2	TRBJ2-3	TGTGCCAGCAACCCTAGCGGAGGCACAGATACGCAGTATTTT	CASNPSGGTDTQYF
TRBV28	NA	TRBD2	TRBJ2-3	TGTGCCAGCAGTTATAGCGGGGGACGCACAGATACGCAGTATTTT	CASSYSGGRTDTQYF
TRBV2	NA	NA	TRBJ1-2	TGTGCCAGCAGTGAGGTTCAACAGGTGCACGGCTACACCTTC	CASSEVQQVHGYTF
TRBV30	NA	NA	TRBJ2-5	TGTGCCTGGAGTGTAATGGGAGGAGAGACCCAGTACTTC	CAWSVMGGETQYF
TRBV14	NA	NA	TRBJ2-3	TGTGCCAGCAGCCAAGATGAACTAAGCACAGATACGCAGTATTTT	CASSQDELSTDTQYF
TRBV6-5	NA	NA	TRBJ1-2	TGTGCCAGCACATACAGCCTAATCGCCTTTGGCTACACCTTC	CASTYSLIAFGYTF
TRBV10-3	NA	NA	TRBJ2-7	TGTGCCATCAGCGCTCCGGGAACGATCTACGAGCAGTACTTC	CAISAPGTIYEQYF
TRBV7-2	NA	NA	TRBJ1-3	TGTGCCAGCAGCTTACGTGGGAGTTCTGGAAACACCATATATTTT	CASSLRGSSGNTIYF
TRBV4-2	NA	NA	TRBJ1-2	TGTGCCAGACCGCGGCGGACTAACTATGGCTACACCTTC	CARPRRTNYGYTF
TRBV6-1	NA	TRBD2	TRBJ2-7	TGTGCCAGCAGGCGGGGAGCGGGGGTCTCCTACGAGCAGTACTTC	CASRRGAGVSYEQYF
TRBV11-2	NA	NA	TRBJ2-1	TGTGCCAGCAGCTTAGGGGAGAGAGGGGCCTATTTCTTCTACAATGAGCAGTTCTTC	CASSLGERGAYFFYNEQFF
TRBV2	NA	NA	TRBJ1-1	TGTGCCAGCAGTGAATCCAGGGGTTTCGACACTGAAGCTTTCTTT	CASSESRGFDTEAFF
TRBV6-6	NA	NA	TRBJ2-7	TGTGCCAGCAGTTACGGGTTGGGTTTGGAGCAGTACTTC	CASSYGLGLEQYF
TRBV7-8	NA	NA	TRBJ1-2	TGTGCCAGCAGCCACCTGACCCAAGGACGGATCTATGGCTACACCTTC	CASSHLTQGRIYGYTF
TRBV30	NA	NA	TRBJ1-2	TGTGCCTGGAAGTGGGGCCCGGAGGGGCATGGCTACACCTTC	CAWKWGPEGHGYTF
TRBV18	NA	TRBD1	TRBJ1-2	TGTGCCAGCTCACCGACAGGGTCGAACTATGGCTACACCTTC	CASSPTGSNYGYTF
TRBV5-8	NA	NA	TRBJ2-7	TGTGCCAGCAGCCGAACCGGAACAGGAACCTACGAGCAGTACTTC	CASSRTGTGTYEQYF
TRBV7-6	once	TRBD1	TRBJ1-1	TGTGCCAGCAGAGACCAACCGACAGGGCCAAAGACTGAAGCTTTCTTT	CASRDQPTGPKTEAFF
TRBV7-8	once	NA	TRBJ1-3	TGTGCCAGCAGCTCGCGTAGGGGCCGGCGCCTCTCTGGAAACACCATATATTTT	CASSSRRGRRLSGNTIYF
TRBV7-6	NA	NA	TRBJ1-2	TGTGCCAGCAGCTTAGGGCCGGGCTATGGCTACACCTTC	CASSLGPGYGYTF
TRBV29-1	once	NA	TRBJ2-7	TGCAGCGTTGAAGAATCCCCTATGGACGAGCAGTACTTC	CSVEESPMDEQYF
TRBV4-2	NA	TRBD1	TRBJ2-7	TGTGCCAGCAGCCAAGAAGGTGCAGGGGGCGTGTACGAGCAGTACTTC	CASSQEGAGGVYEQYF
TRBV4-2	NA	NA	TRBJ2-7	TGTGCCAGCAGCCAACCCGGACAAAACTACTACGAGCAGTACTTC	CASSQPGQNYYEQYF
TRBV7-8	NA	NA	TRBJ2-1	TGTGCCAGCAGCTTAAGAGGGTACAATGAGCAGTTCTTC	CASSLRGYNEQFF
TRBV23-1	NA	TRBD1	TRBJ2-2	TGCGCCAGCACCCGGACAGGAGGCACCGGGGAGCTGTTTTTT	CASTRTGGTGELFF
TRBV9	few	NA	TRBJ1-2	TGTGCCAGCAGCGGAAACTATGGCTACACCTTC	CASSGNYGYTF
TRBV7-2	NA	NA	TRBJ2-7	TGTGCCAGCAGCTTAGTCGGGGTTTACGAGCAGTACTTC	CASSLVGVYEQYF
TRBV11-2	NA	NA	TRBJ2-7	TGTGCCAGCAGCTTAGTAACTCGTGCCTACGAGCAGTACTTC	CASSLVTRAYEQYF
TRBV13	NA	NA	TRBJ2-5	TGTGCCAGCAGCTTAGTAGGGAGGCAAGAGACCCAGTACTTC	CASSLVGRQETQYF
TRBV7-9	NA	NA	TRBJ2-1	TGTGCCAGCAGCTTAGTTCCGGATGAGCAGTTCTTC	CASSLVPDEQFF
TRBV18	NA	NA	TRBJ1-3	TGTGCCAGCTCACAACAGGGTCCCTCTGGAAACACCATATATTTT	CASSQQGPSGNTIYF
TRBV28	few	NA	TRBJ1-2	TGTGCCAGCAGTTTGCGTCAGTTGGGTGGCTACACCTTC	CASSLRQLGGYTF
TRBV10-1	NA	NA	TRBJ1-2	TGCGCCAGCAGTGAGTCTCACAGGGACTATGGCTACACCTTC	CASSESHRDYGYTF
TRBV5-1	once	TRBD1	TRBJ2-7	TGCGCCAGCAGCTTGGGACAGGGCATAAACGAGCAGTACTTC	CASSLGQGINEQYF
TRBV25-1	once	TRBD2	TRBJ2-3	TGTGCCAGCAGTGAATGGACTAGCGGGAGAAGCACAGATACGCAGTATTTT	CASSEWTSGRSTDTQYF
TRBV25-1	NA	NA	TRBJ1-5	TGTGCCATCCCCGCAGGGTGGGGGACTCAAGTCTATCAGCCCCAGCATTTT	CAIPAGWGTQVYQPQHF